Listed below are T cell receptor beta chains from one sample, sequenced in a study of cytomegalovirus exposure and HLA in healthy donors. TCRdb keeps only in-frame clones here, not all; method: immunoSEQ multiplex PCR. The table has about 130,000 clones, roughly 95% seen once; the top ten hold 1.5% to 2%. The sample consisted of PBMCs. The receptor source for this set is a young man in good health and CMV-seronegative. Each CDR3 is given with its conserved first and last residue. A D gene is named only where the DNA matches it firmly. Some rows mark clone size as missing; the rest say once, few, many or name a class of expanded clone.

TRBD2,once,TRBJ2-5,TRBV5-1,TGCGCCAGCGGGGACCCCCGCGGGGGTGGAGAGACCCAGTACTTC,CASGDPRGGGETQYF
NA,once,TRBJ1-5,TRBV4-3,TGCGCCAGCAGCCAAGGTCCGCAGGCTAGCAATCAGCCCCAGCATTTT,CASSQGPQASNQPQHF
NA,NA,TRBJ2-3,TRBV4-3,TGCGCCAGCAGCCAAGATCGAGGGATCGGCACAGATACGCAGTATTTT,CASSQDRGIGTDTQYF
NA,few,TRBJ2-4,TRBV5-4,TGTGCCAGCAGCTTGGCAGGGGGGAACATTCAGTACTTC,CASSLAGGNIQYF
TRBD2,once,TRBJ2-1,TRBV7-9,TGTGCCAGCAGCTTAGCGGCGGGAGCTTTCTCTGAGCAGTTCTTC,CASSLAAGAFSEQFF
TRBD1,NA,TRBJ1-1,TRBV11-2,TGTGCCAGCAGCTCCCGGACAGGGACGAACACTGAAGCTTTCTTT,CASSSRTGTNTEAFF
TRBD2,NA,TRBJ2-1,TRBV7-3,TGTGCCAGCAGCTTAGGCCCCTATGGGACTAGAGATAACAATGAGCAGTTCTTC,CASSLGPYGTRDNNEQFF
TRBD1,NA,TRBJ1-5,TRBV19,TGTGCCAGTAGTCCCATGACAGGGGGGACGGGTCAGCCCCAGCATTTT,CASSPMTGGTGQPQHF
TRBD2,NA,TRBJ2-7,TRBV27,TGTGCCAGCAGTTTAACTAGCGGTTCCTACGAGCAGTACTTC,CASSLTSGSYEQYF
NA,NA,TRBJ2-5,TRBV12-5,TGTGCTAGTGGTTTATCTGGGGCGGTGGGAGAGACCCAGTACTTC,CASGLSGAVGETQYF
TRBD1,NA,TRBJ1-1,TRBV4-3,TGCGCCAGCAGCCGGGACAGGGCGAACACTGAAGCTTTCTTT,CASSRDRANTEAFF
NA,NA,TRBJ2-1,TRBV7-3,TGTGCCAGCAGCCCCCAGGGGAATGAGCAGTTCTTC,CASSPQGNEQFF
TRBD2,once,TRBJ2-1,TRBV30,TGTGCCTGGAGTATAGGCGGGGGTCCCTACAATGAGCAGTTCTTC,CAWSIGGGPYNEQFF
TRBD2,NA,TRBJ2-7,TRBV9,TGTGCCAGCAGCGGTGGGACTAGCGGGAGTTACGAGCAGTACTTC,CASSGGTSGSYEQYF
NA,NA,TRBJ2-6,TRBV7-9,TGTGCCAGCAGCTTAAATCCTAGCGTAGCATCTGGGGCCAACGTCCTGACTTTC,CASSLNPSVASGANVLTF
NA,NA,TRBJ1-1,TRBV4-3,TGCGCCAGCAGCCAAGCCAGATTGAACACTGAAGCTTTCTTT,CASSQARLNTEAFF
TRBD1,once,TRBJ1-5,TRBV19,TGTGCCAGTAGGCCGGGACAGGGGTATAGCAATCAGCCCCAGCATTTT,CASRPGQGYSNQPQHF
TRBD1,NA,TRBJ2-7,TRBV29-1,TGCAGCGTCCCCCCGGACAGGGGCTACGAGCAGTACTTC,CSVPPDRGYEQYF
TRBD2,NA,TRBJ2-3,TRBV4-1,TGCGCCAGCAGCCAGGCGGGACTAGCGGGAGGAGAGGGCACAGATACGCAGTATTTT,CASSQAGLAGGEGTDTQYF
NA,NA,TRBJ2-5,TRBV29-1,TGCAGCGTTGAAGCCGGGATCCAAGAGACCCAGTACTTC,CSVEAGIQETQYF
NA,few,TRBJ2-7,TRBV4-1,TGCGCCAGCAGCCAAGGACCGGTAACGGGATACGAGCAGTACTTC,CASSQGPVTGYEQYF
NA,NA,TRBJ1-2,TRBV7-2,TGTGCCAGCAGCTTAGAAATGCGTAACTATGGCTACACCTTC,CASSLEMRNYGYTF
TRBD1,NA,TRBJ1-3,TRBV19,TGTGCCAGTAGTATTGGAACAGGGGCGACTGGAAACACCATATATTTT,CASSIGTGATGNTIYF
TRBD2,once,TRBJ2-2,TRBV27,TGTGCCAGCAGTTTGTCCTTGGGGGGGGACACCGGGGAGCTGTTTTTT,CASSLSLGGDTGELFF
NA,NA,TRBJ2-7,TRBV6-5,TGTGCCAGCAGTTCGGGGAGTTACGAGCAGTACTTC,CASSSGSYEQYF
NA,NA,TRBJ2-7,TRBV7-9,TGTGCCAGCAGCTCACAGCAGCCGGGGTCCTTCGAGCAGTACTTC,CASSSQQPGSFEQYF
NA,NA,TRBJ1-2,TRBV6-1,TGTGCCAGCACCCTATCCGTTCAAGGCTACACCTTC,CASTLSVQGYTF